One and the same sample provided the 25 T cell receptor beta chains below, sequenced in a study of beta chain features in type 1 diabetes listed by TCRdb under 2018. Library method: the immunoSEQ multiplex PCR assay. All of the isolated RNA was reverse transcribed with the High Capacity cDNA Reverse Transcription Kit, so expressed TCRB transcripts were sequenced. Drawn from immuneACCESS, this table holds only the in-frame rearrangements with V and J called that TCRdb kept. Clones are partly lost; checked studies trace under half to an unresolved V gene and leave the rest unexplained. This sample comprises under 200,000 clones, approximately 10% of them detected only once. The ten largest make up more than 0.45% of the sample. Antigen specificity for these receptors is unknown. Broader findings and caveats from the paper: In all four CD4+ subsets, TCRB CDR3 length was moderately but significantly shorter in type 1 diabetes patients.

The sample was central memory CD4+ T cells from blood. These receptors all come from a man aged 25-40 years with type 1 diabetes.

This sequence joins TRBV5-1 and TRBJ2-7, with unresolved D. This CDR3 is 14 amino acids long. Trimming pared 0 bases from V and 1 base from J, leaving 8 bases between. Per germline, CDR1 SGHRS and CDR2 YFSETQ. CDR3 sequence: CASSLEIASYEQYF. CDR3 DNA sequence: TGCGCCAGCAGCTTGGAAATAGCTTCCTACGAGCAGTACTTC. The whole variable domain, remainder taken from reference TRBV5-1 and TRBJ2-7, is KAGVTQTPRYLIKTRGQQVTLSCSPISGHRSVSWYQQTPGQGLQFLFEYFSETQRNKGNFPGRFSGRQFSNSRSEMNVSTLELGDSALYLCASSLEIASYEQYFGPGTRLTVT.

This clone was picked up a small number of times. The chain joins TRBV9 to TRBJ1-1, with D uncertain. The CDR3 sequence is 13 residues long. V lost 4 bases and J 3 bases, leaving 10 bases between the germline ends. Per germline, CDR1 SGDLS and CDR2 YYNGEE. CDR3: CASSPALDTEAFF. Written as DNA, the CDR3 is TGTGCCAGCAGCCCAGCGCTAGACACTGAAGCTTTCTTT.

This clone was seen ten or more times. The chain uses TRBV28 and TRBJ2-3; 12 nucleotides match TRBD2. The V segment lost 0 bases and the J segment 5 bases; nucleotides outside the gene matches: 9. This CDR3 has 18 residues. Per germline, CDR1 MDHEN and CDR2 SYDVKM. DNA of the CDR3: TGTGCCAGCAGTTTATGGACTAGCGGGAGTCATGATCAAGATACGCAGTATTTT. Protein product: CASSLWTSGSHDQDTQYF.

The CDR3 region has the DNA TGTGCCAGCAGTGATGCAGGCTCTGGAAACACCATATATTTT. As protein: CASSDAGSGNTIYF. The chain has TRBV25-1 and TRBJ1-3, with no clear D. Trimming shortened V by 3 bases and J by 0 bases, and 6 bases separated the two germline ends. This CDR3 is 14 amino acids long. CDR1 and CDR2 (germline): MGHDK, SYGVNS.

The V call is TRBV6-5, the J call TRBJ2-1; 9 positions match TRBD2. CDR1 is MNHEY and CDR2 is SVGAGI in the germline V gene. The CDR3 extends over 14 amino acids. V trimming: 6 bases; J trimming: 8 bases; junction bases outside the gene matches: 8. The CDR3 here is CASRRREGHHEQFF. CDR3 nucleotides: TGTGCCAGCAGGCGGCGGGAGGGCCACCATGAGCAGTTCTTC.

This chain connects TRBV19 to TRBJ1-5; D may be TRBD1 (6 bases). Trimming cost V 3 bases and J 8 bases, with 14 bases left between them. The CDR3 length is 14 residues. The germline gives CDR1 LNHDA, CDR2 SQIVND (reference sequence). CDR3 bases: TGTGCCAGTAGTATCGGATACAGGGACGAGCCCCAGCATTTT. The encoded protein is CASSIGYRDEPQHF.

The rearrangement joins TRBV15 to TRBJ1-2, with a tentative D call TRBD1 (5 bases). Trimming stripped 0 bases from V and 4 bases from J, with 18 bases between. The CDR3 has 17 amino acids. Germline V gene data show CDR1 as LNHNV and CDR2 as YYDKDF (reference sequence). The CDR3 spells CATSRDPGRTGGYGYTF. The CDR3 nucleotides read TGTGCCACCAGCAGAGATCCTGGACGCACAGGCGGCTATGGCTACACCTTC.

V and J are TRBV6-5 and TRBJ2-7, with TRBD1 identical over 7 bases. The CDR3 contains 14 residues. The V and J ends lost 6 bases and 7 bases, in that order; junction bases with no gene match: 12. The germline V gene has CDR1 MNHEY and CDR2 SVGAGI. DNA of the CDR3: TGTGCCAGCAGGGAAAGACAGGGCGTTGAGGAGCAGTACTTC. Its translation is CASRERQGVEEQYF.

As concerns this clone: Given a much more abundant clone one base away, this may be a read error. The chain is built from TRBV5-1 and TRBJ1-5; 10 bases are shared with TRBD1. J was trimmed by 5 bases and V by 4 bases; bases with no gene match: 3. Germline values: CDR1 SGHRS, CDR2 YFSETQ. The CDR3 loop spans 14 amino acids. This chain's CDR3 is CASSPTGGYQPQHF. The DNA for the CDR3 is TGCGCCAGCAGCCCGACAGGGGGCTATCAGCCCCAGCATTTT.

Comment on this clone: This CDR3 is also generated by other DNA sequences in the sample. This chain links TRBV7-7 with TRBJ2-5; the match to TRBD1 covers 8 bases. J gave up 0 bases and V 4 bases, and 1 base lay outside the gene matches. Germline V gene data show CDR1 as SSHAT and CDR2 as FNYEAQ (reference sequence). CDR3 length: 14 residues. The CDR3 DNA reads TGTGCCAGCAGCTCGGGACAGGACCAAGAGACCCAGTACTTC. Its protein product is CASSSGQDQETQYF.

This clone was counted between two and nine times. This chain joins TRBV7-3 and TRBJ2-7; weak D call: TRBD2 (5 bases). The CDR3 extends over 13 amino acids. Trimming removed 5 bases at V and 7 bases at J, with 15 bases between. CDR1 is SGHTA and CDR2 is FQGTGA in the germline V gene. The CDR3 reads CASSPRAGGEQYF. The CDR3 nucleotides read TGTGCCAGCAGCCCCCGGGCCGGCGGGGAGCAGTACTTC.

This clone was observed a handful of times. The rearrangement uses TRBV5-4 and TRBJ2-7, with 7 bases fitting TRBD1. Germline values: CDR1 SGHNT, CDR2 YYREEE (reference sequence). There are 13 residues in the CDR3. Trimming cost V 4 bases and J 2 bases; bases outside gene matches: 3. This CDR3 is CASSPGQTYEQYF. CDR3 in DNA: TGTGCCAGCAGCCCGGGACAGACCTACGAGCAGTACTTC.

This clone was counted only a few times. J is TRBJ2-1 and V is TRBV7-2; D perhaps matches TRBD1 (6 bases). From germline, CDR1 is SGHTA and CDR2 FQGNSA. The CDR3 has 14 amino acids. V was pared by 7 bases and J by 5 bases, with 15 bases between. CDR3 sequence (DNA): TGTGCCAGCACCCAAGGGGGTGTCCACAATGAGCAGTTCTTC. This translates into CASTQGGVHNEQFF.

V usage is TRBV7-9 and J usage is TRBJ1-2, with TRBD1 as a possible D gene (6 bases). Deletions cut 1 base from V and 4 bases from J, with 10 bases between. Germline V gene sequence: CDR1 SEHNR, CDR2 FQNEAQ (reference sequence). The CDR3 contains 14 residues. The CDR3 nucleotides are TGTGCCAGCAGCTTAGAGAACAGGGCCTATGGCTACACCTTC. Encoded protein: CASSLENRAYGYTF. Full variable domain (rest looked up from reference TRBV7-9 and TRBJ1-2): DTGVSQNPRHKITKRGQNVTFRCDPISEHNRLYWYRQTLGQGPEFLTYFQNEAQLEKSRLLSDRFSAERPKGSFSTLEIQRTEQGDSAMYLCASSLENRAYGYTFGSGTRLTVV.

The J gene is TRBJ1-1, the V gene TRBV5-1; 9 bases agree with TRBD1. Germline values: CDR1 SGHRS, CDR2 YFSETQ. The V segment lost 0 bases and the J segment 8 bases; nucleotides outside the gene matches: 5. The CDR3 consists of 14 residues. The CDR3 DNA is TGCGCCAGCAGCTTGGGGGGACAGGGAGGAGAAGCTTTCTTT. This translates into CASSLGGQGGEAFF.

The table lists this clone with a few counts. The chain is built from TRBV5-1 and TRBJ2-7, with D uncertain. The V end was cut by 0 bases, the J end by 4 bases, with 11 bases between. The CDR3 is 14 residues long. Germline V gene lookup returns CDR1 SGHRS and CDR2 YFSETQ. The CDR3 bases are TGCGCCAGCAGCTTGGGTCGGCAGGCATACGAGCAGTACTTC. Its protein product is CASSLGRQAYEQYF.

This clone was detected only a few times. V and J are TRBV7-2 and TRBJ2-5; a possible D gene is TRBD2 (6 bases). V lost 1 base and J lost 1, with 13 bases in between. Per the germline V gene, CDR1 is SGHTA and CDR2 is FQGNSA. The CDR3 sequence is 16 residues long. The CDR3 DNA reads TGTGCCAGCAGCTTAGAGGCGACTAGACCCCAAGAGACCCAGTACTTC. This codes for CASSLEATRPQETQYF.

This clone was counted only a few times. The V gene is TRBV5-1, the J gene TRBJ1-4; weak D call: TRBD1 (5 bases). The CDR3 has 14 residues. CDR1 is SGHRS, CDR2 YFSETQ, per germline. Trimming pared 7 bases from V and 5 bases from J, leaving 15 bases between. For the CDR3, the DNA is TGCGCCAGCGGAACGGGACTTGGGAATGAAAAACTGTTTTTT. It is translated as CASGTGLGNEKLFF.

Only a few counts were recorded for this clone. The genes are TRBV7-8 and TRBJ2-3; TRBD2 agrees at 7 bases. CDR3 length: 15 residues. V shed 0 bases, J shed 1 base, and the junction held 1 base outside the gene matches. Germline assignment: CDR1 SGHVS and CDR2 FQNEAQ. The CDR3 sequence: CASSLAGRGTDTQYF. CDR3 coding DNA: TGTGCCAGCAGCTTAGCGGGGAGGGGCACAGATACGCAGTATTTT.

J is TRBJ2-7 and V is TRBV30; D is perhaps TRBD2 (6 bases). V lost 2 bases and J 6 bases, leaving 17 bases between the germline ends. In germline, CDR1 is GTSNPN, CDR2 SVGIG (reference sequence). The CDR3 runs to 14 residues. The CDR3 loop reads CAWSSGVGAGEQYF. CDR3 nucleotides: TGTGCCTGGAGTTCGGGGGTCGGGGCCGGCGAGCAGTACTTC.

The chain uses TRBV28 and TRBJ2-7, with 14 bases that match TRBD2. Germline CDR1 MDHEN, CDR2 SYDVKM. CDR3 length: 15 amino acids. The trim removed 5 bases at V and 5 bases at J, leaving 5 bases unmatched. The CDR3 DNA is TGTGCCAGCAGTCCTGGGACTAGCGGGAGACACGAGCAGTACTTC. Translated: CASSPGTSGRHEQYF.

This clone appeared a few times. The chain joins TRBV29-1 to TRBJ2-5, with D possibly TRBD2 on 5 matching bases. The CDR3 is 12 residues long. Germline CDR1 and CDR2: SQVTM and ANQGSEA. V was cut by 5 bases and J by 4 bases, with 11 bases left in between. CDR3 nucleotides: TGCAGCGTTAGTGAGGGATTAGAGACCCAGTACTTC. This encodes CSVSEGLETQYF.

This clone was seen more than once but under ten times. The rearrangement joins TRBV2 to TRBJ2-2; 7 bases are a match to TRBD2. Germline loops: CDR1 SNHLY, CDR2 FYNNEI. The CDR3 runs to 15 residues. Trimming cost V 5 bases and J 4 bases; bases outside gene matches: 7. CDR3 DNA: TGTGCCAGCAGTTCGCAGGGCGGGGGCACCGGGGAGCTGTTTTTT. Translation: CASSSQGGGTGELFF.

The rearrangement joins TRBV4-1 to TRBJ2-2; TRBD1 is a possible D gene (6 bases). CDR3 length equals 16 residues. The germline V and J ends were trimmed by 0 bases and 10 bases, with 18 bases remaining between them. Germline loops: CDR1 MGHRA, CDR2 YSYEKL. The CDR3 loop reads CASSQEVNRVELELFF. Here the CDR3 DNA reads TGCGCCAGCAGCCAAGAAGTAAACAGGGTTGAATTGGAGCTGTTTTTT.

Only a few counts were recorded for this clone. The chain recombines TRBV6-5 with TRBJ1-2, with TRBD1 as a possible D gene (6 bases). V was cut by 9 bases and J by 8 bases, with 13 bases left in between. Germline lookup yields CDR1 MNHEY and CDR2 SVGAGI. The CDR3 runs 11 residues. The CDR3 region has the DNA TGTGCCAGTTGCCAGGGGAACGGCTACACCTTC. This translates into CASCQGNGYTF.